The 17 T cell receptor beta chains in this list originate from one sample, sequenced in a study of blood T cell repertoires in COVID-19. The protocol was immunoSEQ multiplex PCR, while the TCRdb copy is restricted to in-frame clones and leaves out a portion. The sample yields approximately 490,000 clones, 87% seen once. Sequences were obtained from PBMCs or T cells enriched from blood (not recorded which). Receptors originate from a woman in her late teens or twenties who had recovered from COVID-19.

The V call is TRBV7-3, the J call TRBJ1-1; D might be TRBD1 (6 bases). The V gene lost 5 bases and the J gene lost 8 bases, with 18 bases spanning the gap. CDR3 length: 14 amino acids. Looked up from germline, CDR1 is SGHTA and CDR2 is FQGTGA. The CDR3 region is CASSPDSRGIEAFF. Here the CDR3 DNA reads TGTGCCAGCAGCCCCGACTCGAGGGGGATCGAAGCTTTCTTT.

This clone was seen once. CDR3 region: CALTRANTGELFF. As DNA, the CDR3 is TGTGCCCTTACCAGGGCGAACACCGGGGAGCTGTTTTTT. The V and J genes are TRBV30 and TRBJ2-2; weak D call: TRBD1 (5 bases). The CDR3 runs 13 residues. The germline V and J ends were trimmed by 8 bases and 0 bases, with 10 bases remaining between them. The germline gives CDR1 GTSNPN, CDR2 SVGIG (reference sequence).

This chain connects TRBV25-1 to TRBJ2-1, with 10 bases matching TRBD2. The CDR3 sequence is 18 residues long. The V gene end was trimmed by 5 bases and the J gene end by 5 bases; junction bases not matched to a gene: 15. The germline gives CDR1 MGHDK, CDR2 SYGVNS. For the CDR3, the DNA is TGTGCCAGCAGTCCCCTAGCGGGGGCCACCCAAATTAACAATGAGCAGTTCTTC. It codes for CASSPLAGATQINNEQFF.

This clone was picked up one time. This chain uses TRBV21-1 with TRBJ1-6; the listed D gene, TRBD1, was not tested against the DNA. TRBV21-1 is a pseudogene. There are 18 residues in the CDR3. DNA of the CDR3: TGTGCCAGCAGCAAAGAGTGGGGTGAGAGGGGGCGTCAGTCACCCCTCCACTTT. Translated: CASSKEWGERGRQSPLHF.

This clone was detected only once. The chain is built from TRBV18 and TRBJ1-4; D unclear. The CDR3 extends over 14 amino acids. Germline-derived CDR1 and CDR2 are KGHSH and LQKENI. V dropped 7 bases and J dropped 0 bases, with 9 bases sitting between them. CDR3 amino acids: CASCSPATNEKLFF. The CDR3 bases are TGTGCCAGCTGTTCCCCTGCAACTAATGAAAAACTGTTTTTT.

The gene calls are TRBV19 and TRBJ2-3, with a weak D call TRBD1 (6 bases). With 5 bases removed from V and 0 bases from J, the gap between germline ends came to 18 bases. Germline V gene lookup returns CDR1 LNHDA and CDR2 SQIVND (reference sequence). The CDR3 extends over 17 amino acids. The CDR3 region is CASSVSGTYDSTDTQYF. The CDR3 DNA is TGTGCCAGTAGTGTATCCGGGACATACGATAGCACAGATACGCAGTATTTT.

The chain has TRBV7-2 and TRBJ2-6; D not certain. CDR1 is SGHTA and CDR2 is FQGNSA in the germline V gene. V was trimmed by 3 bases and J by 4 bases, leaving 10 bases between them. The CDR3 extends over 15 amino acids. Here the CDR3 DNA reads TGTGCCAGCAGCTTCTACTATGGGGGGGCCAACGTCCTGACTTTC. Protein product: CASSFYYGGANVLTF.

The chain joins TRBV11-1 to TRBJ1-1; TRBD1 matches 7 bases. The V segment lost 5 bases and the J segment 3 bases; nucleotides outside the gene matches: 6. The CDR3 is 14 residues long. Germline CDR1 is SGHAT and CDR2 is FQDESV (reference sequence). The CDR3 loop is CASSPTDRDTEAFF. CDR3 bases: TGTGCCAGCAGCCCGACCGACAGGGACACTGAAGCTTTCTTT.

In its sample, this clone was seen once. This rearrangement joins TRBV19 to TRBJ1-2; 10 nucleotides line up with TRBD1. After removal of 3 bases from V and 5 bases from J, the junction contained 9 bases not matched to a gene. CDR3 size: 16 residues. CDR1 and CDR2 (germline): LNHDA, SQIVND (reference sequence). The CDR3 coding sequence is TGTGCCAGTAGTATTTCCGCCCGGACAGGGGGGTATGGCTACACCTTC. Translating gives CASSISARTGGYGYTF.

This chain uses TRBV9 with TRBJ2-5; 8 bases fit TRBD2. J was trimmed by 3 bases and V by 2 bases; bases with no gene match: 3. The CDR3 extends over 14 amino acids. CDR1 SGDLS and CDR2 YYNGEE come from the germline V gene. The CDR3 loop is CASSVSGAEETQYF. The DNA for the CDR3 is TGTGCCAGCAGCGTTAGCGGGGCCGAAGAGACCCAGTACTTC.

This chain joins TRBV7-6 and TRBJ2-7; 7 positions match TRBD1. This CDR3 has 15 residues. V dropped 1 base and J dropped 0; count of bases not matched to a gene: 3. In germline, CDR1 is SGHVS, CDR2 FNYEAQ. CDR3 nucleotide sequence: TGTGCCAGCAGCTTAGAGGCAGGGGGCTCCTACGAGCAGTACTTC. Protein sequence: CASSLEAGGSYEQYF.

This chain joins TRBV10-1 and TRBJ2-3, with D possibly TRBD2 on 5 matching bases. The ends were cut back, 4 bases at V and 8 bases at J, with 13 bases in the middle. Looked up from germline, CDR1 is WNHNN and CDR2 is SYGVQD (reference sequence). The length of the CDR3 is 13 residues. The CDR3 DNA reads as TGCGCCAGCAGTGGCGTCGGGGTTAGTACGCAGTATTTT. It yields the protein CASSGVGVSTQYF.

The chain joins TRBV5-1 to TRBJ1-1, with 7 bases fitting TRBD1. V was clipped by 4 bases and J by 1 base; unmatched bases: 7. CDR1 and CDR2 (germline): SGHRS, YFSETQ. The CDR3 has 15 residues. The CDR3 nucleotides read TGCGCCAGCAGCGCCGACAGGGCCGGGAACACTGAAGCTTTCTTT. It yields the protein CASSADRAGNTEAFF.

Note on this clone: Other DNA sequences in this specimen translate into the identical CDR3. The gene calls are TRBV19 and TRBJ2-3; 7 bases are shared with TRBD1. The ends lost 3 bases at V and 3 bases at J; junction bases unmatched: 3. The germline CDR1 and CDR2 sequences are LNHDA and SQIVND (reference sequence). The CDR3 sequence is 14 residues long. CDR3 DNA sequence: TGTGCCAGTAGTATTGGCAGGGGGACAGATACGCAGTATTTT. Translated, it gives CASSIGRGTDTQYF. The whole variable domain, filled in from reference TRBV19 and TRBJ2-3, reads DGGITQSPKYLFRKEGQNVTLSCEQNLNHDAMYWYRQDPGQGLRLIYYSQIVNDFQKGDIAEGYSVSREKKESFPLTVTSAQKNPTAFYLCASSIGRGTDTQYFGPGTRLTVL.

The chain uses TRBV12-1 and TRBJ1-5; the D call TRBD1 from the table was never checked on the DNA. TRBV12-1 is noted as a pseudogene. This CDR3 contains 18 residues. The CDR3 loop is CASSSRDRDDIGNQPQHF. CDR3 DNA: TGTGCCAGCAGCTCACGGGACAGGGATGATATCGGCAATCAGCCCCAGCATTTT.

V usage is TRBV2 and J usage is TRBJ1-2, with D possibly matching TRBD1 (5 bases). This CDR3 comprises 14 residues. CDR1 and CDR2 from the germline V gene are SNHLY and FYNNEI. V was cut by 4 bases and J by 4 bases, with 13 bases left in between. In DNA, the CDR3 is TGTGCCAGCAGTGTACAGGCCGACCTCTATGGCTACACCTTC. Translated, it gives CASSVQADLYGYTF.

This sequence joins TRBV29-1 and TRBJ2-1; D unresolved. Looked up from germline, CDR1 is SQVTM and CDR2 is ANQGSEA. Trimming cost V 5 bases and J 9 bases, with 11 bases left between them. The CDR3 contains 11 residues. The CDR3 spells CSVNAYGEQFF. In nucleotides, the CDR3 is TGCAGCGTTAATGCTTACGGTGAGCAGTTCTTC.